A single count supports the clone carrying this T cell receptor beta chain. The CDR3 is made up of 15 amino acids. The germline CDR1 and CDR2 sequences are SGHTA and FQGNSA. V was shortened by 1 base and J by 0 bases, with 7 bases between the two germline ends. The data stem from a study of cytotoxic CD8 clonotypes in ibrutinib-treated CLL. Using immunoSEQ multiplex PCR, the repertoire was profiled, and TCRdb retains in-frame clones only, with some absent. The repertoire holds 97,000 or so clones, with 78% as singletons. The sequenced sample was PBMCs, obtained after 12 months of ibrutinib treatment. The clonotype originates from a human donor with chronic lymphocytic leukemia. J is TRBJ1-3 and V is TRBV7-2, with unresolved D. CDR3 sequence reads: CASSLDYTSGNTIYF. The DNA for the CDR3 is TGTGCCAGCAGCTTAGACTACACCTCTGGAAACACCATATATTTT.